This T cell receptor (beta chain) was profiled in a study of blood T cells in healthy people across ages. Study-wide results and limits: The percentage of naive T cells correlated strongly with TCR beta diversity. Expanded clonotype changes were possibly confounded by unknown donor CMV status. Both higher diversity and more naive CD4+ cells marked long-lived donors when set against aged donors.

Every donor contributed 7.5 to 10 milliliters of peripheral blood by blood draw. The germline V gene encodes CDR1 SGHAT and CDR2 FQNNGV. CDR3 size: 14 residues. Trimming stripped 1 base from V and 3 bases from J, with 10 bases between. This clonotype showed up many times. The antigen remains unidentified. A sample-barcoded 5' primer and a J-beta primer mix were used in a second PCR of roughly 6 to 11 cycles. TCRdb independently ran MiXCR on the 5' RACE reads; one entry per CDR3 protein. The repertoire holds some 1.5 million distinct CDR3 sequences, about 28% seen once, with roughly 8% in the top ten. This receptor was taken from a woman under 40 in good health. Sequenced: blood. The chain has TRBV11-2 and TRBJ2-7, with unresolved D. This CDR3 reads CASSLVPGSYEQYF. In DNA, the CDR3 is TGTGCCAGCAGCTTAGTTCCGGGCAGCTACGAGCAGTACTTC.